The 23 T cell receptor beta chains below were found in one sample sequenced in a study of T cell repertoires in cytomegalovirus infection. Each CDR3 protein gets one entry after TCRdb re-called the reads with MiXCR. The data show around 740,000 distinct CDR3 sequences, roughly 35% seen once. The sample comprised PBMCs. The receptors stem from a human donor in good health (CMV status not recorded). Some clones in this sample may be carry-over from other donors' samples.

The rearrangement joins TRBV20-1 to TRBJ2-7, with D tentatively TRBD1 (5 bases). This CDR3 is built from 14 residues. Trimming stripped 3 bases from V and 5 bases from J, with 17 bases between. The germline V gene encodes CDR1 DFQATT and CDR2 SNEGSKA (reference sequence). CDR3 residues: CSASLGHIIHEQYF. The CDR3 DNA is TGCAGTGCTAGCCTTGGACATATCATCCACGAGCAGTACTTC.

This clonotype was observed a few times. This chain links TRBV5-5 with TRBJ1-5, with D unresolved. Trimming stripped 0 bases from V and 0 bases from J, with 10 bases between. The germline V gene has CDR1 SGHKS and CDR2 YYEKEE (reference sequence). This CDR3 contains 16 residues. The CDR3 here is CASSLGRYYSNQPQHF. The DNA for the CDR3 is TGTGCCAGCAGCTTGGGCCGGTACTATAGCAATCAGCCCCAGCATTTT.

This clonotype showed up just a few times. This chain joins TRBV6-1 and TRBJ2-3, with D uncertain. The CDR3 is 14 residues long. The V end was cut by 5 bases, the J end by 5 bases, with 14 bases between. Germline lookup yields CDR1 MNHNS and CDR2 SASEGT. The CDR3, as DNA: TGTGCCAGCAGTAGCGCGACGGGCAGAGATACGCAGTATTTT. This encodes CASSSATGRDTQYF.

V usage is TRBV7-4 and J usage is TRBJ2-3, with 8 positions matching TRBD2. The junction had 8 bases not matched to a gene; V was cut back by 8 bases and J by 4 bases. The CDR3 contains 14 residues. Germline values: CDR1 SGHVT, CDR2 SQSDAQ. CDR3 coding DNA: TGTGCCAGCGCCCGGGAGGGCCCCGCAGATACGCAGTATTTT. Translated: CASAREGPADTQYF.

The chain is built from TRBV28 and TRBJ2-2; 7 bases fit TRBD1. J was trimmed by 1 base and V by 6 bases; bases with no gene match: 5. This CDR3 is built from 15 residues. Germline V gives CDR1 MDHEN, CDR2 SYDVKM. The CDR3: CASRPTGRNTGELFF. CDR3 bases: TGTGCCAGCAGACCGACAGGGAGGAACACCGGGGAGCTGTTTTTT.

The chain carries TRBV19 and TRBJ1-1, with D possibly TRBD1 on 5 matching bases. The germline V gene encodes CDR1 LNHDA and CDR2 SQIVND (reference sequence). V shed 3 bases and J shed 1 base, with 9 bases lying between them. This CDR3 region has 14 residues. The CDR3 sequence is CASSINRRNTEAFF. The CDR3 nucleotides are TGTGCCAGTAGTATTAACAGGAGGAACACTGAAGCTTTCTTT.

The chain is built from TRBV23-1 and TRBJ2-2; D possibly uses TRBD1 or TRBD2 (5 bases each). TRBV23-1 qualifies as an ORF whose function is uncertain. Trimming shortened V by 2 bases and J by 7 bases, and 17 bases separated the two germline ends. The CDR3 has 16 amino acids. CDR3 in DNA: TGCGCCAGCAGTCAAGCCCAGAGGGGATTTAGCGGGGAGCTGTTTTTT. Protein sequence: CASSQAQRGFSGELFF.

CDR3 in DNA: TGTGCCAGCAGTTTTGGTTGGGACACCAACCAAAACATTCAGTACTTC. It is translated as CASSFGWDTNQNIQYF. The chain carries TRBV12-3 or TRBV12-4 and TRBJ2-4, with D perhaps TRBD1 (6 bases). With 3 bases removed from V and 5 bases from J, the gap between germline ends came to 17 bases. The CDR3 is 16 amino acids.

This clonotype came up a few times. This rearrangement joins TRBV28 to TRBJ2-7; D not certain. Between the trimmed V and J ends, which lost 1 base and 0 bases, there was a span of 13 bases. CDR3 size: 16 residues. CDR1 and CDR2 (germline): MDHEN, SYDVKM. CDR3 coding DNA: TGTGCCAGCAGTTTATACAGAGCTCCCAGCTCCTACGAGCAGTACTTC. As protein: CASSLYRAPSSYEQYF.

This clonotype was detected only a few times. The chain combines TRBV7-6 with TRBJ2-5; D unresolved. Germline V gene sequence: CDR1 SGHVS, CDR2 FNYEAQ. Trimming took 4 bases from V and 0 from J, leaving 9 bases between them. CDR3 length equals 14 residues. DNA for the CDR3: TGTGCCAGCAGCTCCCAAAGGTACCAAGAGACCCAGTACTTC. This sequence encodes CASSSQRYQETQYF.

V gene TRBV7-9 combines with J gene TRBJ2-2, with D unresolved. The CDR3 spans 14 residues. V was pared by 1 base and J by 6 bases, with 9 bases between. Germline assignment: CDR1 SEHNR and CDR2 FQNEAQ (reference sequence). The DNA for the CDR3 is TGTGCCAGCAGCTTAGTTGGGCGTCCCGGGGAGCTGTTTTTT. Translation: CASSLVGRPGELFF.

Worth noting for this clonotype: A much larger clone differs from this one at a single base, so this may be a read error. This sequence joins TRBV6-8 and TRBJ1-5; a possible D gene is TRBD1 (5 bases). The CDR3 length is 19 residues. CDR1 is MNHGY and CDR2 is SAAAGT in the germline V gene. The DNA for the CDR3 is TGTGCCAGCAGTCACTCATCATCCGGGACCGCGCGTTATGACTTCACCCAGCATTTT. It codes for CASSHSSSGTARYDFTQHF.

The chain links TRBV28 to TRBJ2-2, with D unresolved. From germline, CDR1 is MDHEN and CDR2 SYDVKM. V gave up 5 bases and J gave up 1 base, with 11 bases separating them. This CDR3 spans 15 amino acids. The CDR3 reads CASSKADLNTGELFF. CDR3 DNA: TGTGCCAGCAGTAAGGCAGATCTGAACACCGGGGAGCTGTTTTTT.

This clonotype was detected many times. This chain uses TRBV7-9 with TRBJ2-5; the D gene is possibly TRBD2 (5 bases). The CDR3 runs 14 residues. V was clipped by 0 bases and J by 5 bases, with 10 bases between them. Germline V lookup: CDR1 SEHNR, CDR2 FQNEAQ (reference sequence). CDR3 DNA sequence: TGTGCCAGCAGCTTAGCGGGCGGGTCGGAGACCCAGTACTTC. This codes for CASSLAGGSETQYF.

V is TRBV7-8 and J is TRBJ2-3, with a tentative D call TRBD2 (6 bases). CDR1 and CDR2 (germline): SGHVS, FQNEAQ. V lost 3 bases and J 0 bases, leaving 10 bases between the germline ends. The CDR3 totals 15 residues. The CDR3 region is CASSFKRVSTDTQYF. The CDR3 bases are TGTGCCAGCAGCTTTAAGCGGGTTAGCACAGATACGCAGTATTTT.

The chain is built from TRBV10-3 and TRBJ1-1, with D perhaps matching TRBD1 (5 bases). The CDR3 totals 13 residues. Germline CDR1 is ENHRY and CDR2 is SYGVKD. Trimming stripped 10 bases from V and 0 bases from J, with 12 bases between. The chain's CDR3 is CATVGRLNTEAFF. The CDR3 DNA follows: TGTGCCACGGTGGGACGGCTGAACACTGAAGCTTTCTTT.

This clonotype showed up many times. This chain uses TRBV7-8 with TRBJ2-7; no firm D call. Germline CDR1 is SGHVS and CDR2 is FQNEAQ. The V end was cut by 3 bases, the J end by 3 bases, with 9 bases between. The CDR3 contains 13 residues. CDR3 DNA: TGTGCCAGCAGCTTTACTGGAAACTACGAGCAGTACTTC. It specifies CASSFTGNYEQYF.

This clonotype was seen many times. V gene TRBV7-9 combines with J gene TRBJ2-3; D unresolved. The CDR3 extends over 13 amino acids. Trimming removed 9 bases at V and 2 bases at J, with 12 bases between. Per the germline V gene, CDR1 is SEHNR and CDR2 is FQNEAQ (reference sequence). The CDR3 DNA follows: TGTGCCAGACGAGTGGGGTACACAGATACGCAGTATTTT. Its protein product is CARRVGYTDTQYF.

This clonotype was observed at least ten times. Written as DNA, the CDR3 is TGTGCCAGTAGTTACGGGGGGAAGGTGCATCGCCCGGGATCAAATGGCTACACCTTC. Translation gives CASSYGGKVHRPGSNGYTF. The J gene is TRBJ1-2, the V gene TRBV19, with a possible D match to TRBD1 (5 bases). The V end was cut by 5 bases, the J end by 6 bases, with 31 bases between. The CDR3 extends over 19 amino acids. Germline V gene sequence: CDR1 LNHDA, CDR2 SQIVND (reference sequence).

The J gene is TRBJ1-2, the V gene TRBV5-1; possibly TRBD1 for D (5 bases). The CDR3 sequence is 15 residues long. V lost 3 bases, J lost 0 bases, and 12 bases lay in between. Germline-derived CDR1 and CDR2 are SGHRS and YFSETQ. CDR3 sequence: CASSYRQRANYGYTF. The CDR3 bases are TGCGCCAGCAGCTACCGACAGCGAGCTAACTATGGCTACACCTTC. Looking up the rest from reference TRBV5-1 and TRBJ1-2 gives the full variable domain: KAGVTQTPRYLIKTRGQQVTLSCSPISGHRSVSWYQQTPGQGLQFLFEYFSETQRNKGNFPGRFSGRQFSNSRSEMNVSTLELGDSALYLCASSYRQRANYGYTFGSGTRLTVV.

This chain links TRBV27 with TRBJ1-2; D is ambiguous. The CDR3 extends over 16 amino acids. Trimming left V 3 bases short and J 4 bases short, with 18 bases between. Germline loops: CDR1 MNHEY, CDR2 SMNVEV (reference sequence). The DNA of the CDR3 is TGTGCCAGCAGTTTCAATAATCTGATAGAGGGCTATGGCTACACCTTC. Its translation is CASSFNNLIEGYGYTF.

Turning to this clonotype: A much larger clonotype is one base distant, so this may be a read error. The V and J genes are TRBV7-2 and TRBJ2-3, with 7 bases aligning to TRBD2. CDR1 is SGHTA and CDR2 is FQGNSA in the germline V gene. This CDR3 spans 16 amino acids. CDR3 in amino acids: CASSFSGPGGKDTKYF. CDR3 in DNA: TGTGCCAGCAGCTTCTCCGGACCCGGGGGGAAAGATACGAAGTATTTT.

There are a few counts of this clonotype. The CDR3 DNA reads as TGCGCCAGCATAGGACGTCTGGAAGAGGAAAAACTGTTTTTT. Residues: CASIGRLEEEKLFF. This chain uses TRBV10-2 with TRBJ1-4; the D is unclear. V was shortened by 7 bases and J by 8 bases, with 17 bases between the two germline ends. Looked up from germline, CDR1 is WSHSY and CDR2 is SAAADI. The CDR3 contains 14 residues.